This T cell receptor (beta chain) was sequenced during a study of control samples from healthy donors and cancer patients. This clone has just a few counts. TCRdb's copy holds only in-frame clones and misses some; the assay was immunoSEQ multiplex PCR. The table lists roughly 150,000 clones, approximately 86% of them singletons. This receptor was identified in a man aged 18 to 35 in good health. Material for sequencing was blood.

The CDR3 protein is CASSSGSNTEAFF. The DNA of the CDR3 is TGTGCCAGCAGTTCGGGCAGCAACACTGAAGCTTTCTTT. The chain is built from TRBV6-2 or TRBV6-3 and TRBJ1-1, with unresolved D. The CDR3 loop spans 13 amino acids. Trimming removed 4 bases from V and 2 bases from J, with 8 bases in between. Germline V gene sequence: CDR1 MNHEY, CDR2 SVGEGT.